This T cell receptor (beta chain) was captured in a study of blood T cell repertoires in COVID-19. Background on the study: Both acute and convalescent COVID-19 samples were obtained from the United States, Italy and Spain. From T cells, B-cell-depleted T cells, or PBMCs came the material, which was cDNA or gDNA.

TCRdb's copy holds only in-frame clones and misses some; the assay was immunoSEQ multiplex PCR. The sample has 200,000 to 250,000 clones, about 76% seen once. Trimming took off 6 bases at V and 0 bases at J, with 12 bases between the two ends. From germline, CDR1 is SGHTA and CDR2 FQGNSA. The CDR3 consists of 15 residues. The V gene is TRBV7-2, the J gene TRBJ1-5; D ambiguous. Sequencing input: PBMCs or T cells enriched from blood (not recorded which). The TCR originated in a woman in her 50s with acute COVID-19. The CDR3 sequence: CASSQQHSSNQPQHF. In DNA form, the CDR3 reads TGTGCCAGCAGTCAACAACACAGTAGCAATCAGCCCCAGCATTTT.